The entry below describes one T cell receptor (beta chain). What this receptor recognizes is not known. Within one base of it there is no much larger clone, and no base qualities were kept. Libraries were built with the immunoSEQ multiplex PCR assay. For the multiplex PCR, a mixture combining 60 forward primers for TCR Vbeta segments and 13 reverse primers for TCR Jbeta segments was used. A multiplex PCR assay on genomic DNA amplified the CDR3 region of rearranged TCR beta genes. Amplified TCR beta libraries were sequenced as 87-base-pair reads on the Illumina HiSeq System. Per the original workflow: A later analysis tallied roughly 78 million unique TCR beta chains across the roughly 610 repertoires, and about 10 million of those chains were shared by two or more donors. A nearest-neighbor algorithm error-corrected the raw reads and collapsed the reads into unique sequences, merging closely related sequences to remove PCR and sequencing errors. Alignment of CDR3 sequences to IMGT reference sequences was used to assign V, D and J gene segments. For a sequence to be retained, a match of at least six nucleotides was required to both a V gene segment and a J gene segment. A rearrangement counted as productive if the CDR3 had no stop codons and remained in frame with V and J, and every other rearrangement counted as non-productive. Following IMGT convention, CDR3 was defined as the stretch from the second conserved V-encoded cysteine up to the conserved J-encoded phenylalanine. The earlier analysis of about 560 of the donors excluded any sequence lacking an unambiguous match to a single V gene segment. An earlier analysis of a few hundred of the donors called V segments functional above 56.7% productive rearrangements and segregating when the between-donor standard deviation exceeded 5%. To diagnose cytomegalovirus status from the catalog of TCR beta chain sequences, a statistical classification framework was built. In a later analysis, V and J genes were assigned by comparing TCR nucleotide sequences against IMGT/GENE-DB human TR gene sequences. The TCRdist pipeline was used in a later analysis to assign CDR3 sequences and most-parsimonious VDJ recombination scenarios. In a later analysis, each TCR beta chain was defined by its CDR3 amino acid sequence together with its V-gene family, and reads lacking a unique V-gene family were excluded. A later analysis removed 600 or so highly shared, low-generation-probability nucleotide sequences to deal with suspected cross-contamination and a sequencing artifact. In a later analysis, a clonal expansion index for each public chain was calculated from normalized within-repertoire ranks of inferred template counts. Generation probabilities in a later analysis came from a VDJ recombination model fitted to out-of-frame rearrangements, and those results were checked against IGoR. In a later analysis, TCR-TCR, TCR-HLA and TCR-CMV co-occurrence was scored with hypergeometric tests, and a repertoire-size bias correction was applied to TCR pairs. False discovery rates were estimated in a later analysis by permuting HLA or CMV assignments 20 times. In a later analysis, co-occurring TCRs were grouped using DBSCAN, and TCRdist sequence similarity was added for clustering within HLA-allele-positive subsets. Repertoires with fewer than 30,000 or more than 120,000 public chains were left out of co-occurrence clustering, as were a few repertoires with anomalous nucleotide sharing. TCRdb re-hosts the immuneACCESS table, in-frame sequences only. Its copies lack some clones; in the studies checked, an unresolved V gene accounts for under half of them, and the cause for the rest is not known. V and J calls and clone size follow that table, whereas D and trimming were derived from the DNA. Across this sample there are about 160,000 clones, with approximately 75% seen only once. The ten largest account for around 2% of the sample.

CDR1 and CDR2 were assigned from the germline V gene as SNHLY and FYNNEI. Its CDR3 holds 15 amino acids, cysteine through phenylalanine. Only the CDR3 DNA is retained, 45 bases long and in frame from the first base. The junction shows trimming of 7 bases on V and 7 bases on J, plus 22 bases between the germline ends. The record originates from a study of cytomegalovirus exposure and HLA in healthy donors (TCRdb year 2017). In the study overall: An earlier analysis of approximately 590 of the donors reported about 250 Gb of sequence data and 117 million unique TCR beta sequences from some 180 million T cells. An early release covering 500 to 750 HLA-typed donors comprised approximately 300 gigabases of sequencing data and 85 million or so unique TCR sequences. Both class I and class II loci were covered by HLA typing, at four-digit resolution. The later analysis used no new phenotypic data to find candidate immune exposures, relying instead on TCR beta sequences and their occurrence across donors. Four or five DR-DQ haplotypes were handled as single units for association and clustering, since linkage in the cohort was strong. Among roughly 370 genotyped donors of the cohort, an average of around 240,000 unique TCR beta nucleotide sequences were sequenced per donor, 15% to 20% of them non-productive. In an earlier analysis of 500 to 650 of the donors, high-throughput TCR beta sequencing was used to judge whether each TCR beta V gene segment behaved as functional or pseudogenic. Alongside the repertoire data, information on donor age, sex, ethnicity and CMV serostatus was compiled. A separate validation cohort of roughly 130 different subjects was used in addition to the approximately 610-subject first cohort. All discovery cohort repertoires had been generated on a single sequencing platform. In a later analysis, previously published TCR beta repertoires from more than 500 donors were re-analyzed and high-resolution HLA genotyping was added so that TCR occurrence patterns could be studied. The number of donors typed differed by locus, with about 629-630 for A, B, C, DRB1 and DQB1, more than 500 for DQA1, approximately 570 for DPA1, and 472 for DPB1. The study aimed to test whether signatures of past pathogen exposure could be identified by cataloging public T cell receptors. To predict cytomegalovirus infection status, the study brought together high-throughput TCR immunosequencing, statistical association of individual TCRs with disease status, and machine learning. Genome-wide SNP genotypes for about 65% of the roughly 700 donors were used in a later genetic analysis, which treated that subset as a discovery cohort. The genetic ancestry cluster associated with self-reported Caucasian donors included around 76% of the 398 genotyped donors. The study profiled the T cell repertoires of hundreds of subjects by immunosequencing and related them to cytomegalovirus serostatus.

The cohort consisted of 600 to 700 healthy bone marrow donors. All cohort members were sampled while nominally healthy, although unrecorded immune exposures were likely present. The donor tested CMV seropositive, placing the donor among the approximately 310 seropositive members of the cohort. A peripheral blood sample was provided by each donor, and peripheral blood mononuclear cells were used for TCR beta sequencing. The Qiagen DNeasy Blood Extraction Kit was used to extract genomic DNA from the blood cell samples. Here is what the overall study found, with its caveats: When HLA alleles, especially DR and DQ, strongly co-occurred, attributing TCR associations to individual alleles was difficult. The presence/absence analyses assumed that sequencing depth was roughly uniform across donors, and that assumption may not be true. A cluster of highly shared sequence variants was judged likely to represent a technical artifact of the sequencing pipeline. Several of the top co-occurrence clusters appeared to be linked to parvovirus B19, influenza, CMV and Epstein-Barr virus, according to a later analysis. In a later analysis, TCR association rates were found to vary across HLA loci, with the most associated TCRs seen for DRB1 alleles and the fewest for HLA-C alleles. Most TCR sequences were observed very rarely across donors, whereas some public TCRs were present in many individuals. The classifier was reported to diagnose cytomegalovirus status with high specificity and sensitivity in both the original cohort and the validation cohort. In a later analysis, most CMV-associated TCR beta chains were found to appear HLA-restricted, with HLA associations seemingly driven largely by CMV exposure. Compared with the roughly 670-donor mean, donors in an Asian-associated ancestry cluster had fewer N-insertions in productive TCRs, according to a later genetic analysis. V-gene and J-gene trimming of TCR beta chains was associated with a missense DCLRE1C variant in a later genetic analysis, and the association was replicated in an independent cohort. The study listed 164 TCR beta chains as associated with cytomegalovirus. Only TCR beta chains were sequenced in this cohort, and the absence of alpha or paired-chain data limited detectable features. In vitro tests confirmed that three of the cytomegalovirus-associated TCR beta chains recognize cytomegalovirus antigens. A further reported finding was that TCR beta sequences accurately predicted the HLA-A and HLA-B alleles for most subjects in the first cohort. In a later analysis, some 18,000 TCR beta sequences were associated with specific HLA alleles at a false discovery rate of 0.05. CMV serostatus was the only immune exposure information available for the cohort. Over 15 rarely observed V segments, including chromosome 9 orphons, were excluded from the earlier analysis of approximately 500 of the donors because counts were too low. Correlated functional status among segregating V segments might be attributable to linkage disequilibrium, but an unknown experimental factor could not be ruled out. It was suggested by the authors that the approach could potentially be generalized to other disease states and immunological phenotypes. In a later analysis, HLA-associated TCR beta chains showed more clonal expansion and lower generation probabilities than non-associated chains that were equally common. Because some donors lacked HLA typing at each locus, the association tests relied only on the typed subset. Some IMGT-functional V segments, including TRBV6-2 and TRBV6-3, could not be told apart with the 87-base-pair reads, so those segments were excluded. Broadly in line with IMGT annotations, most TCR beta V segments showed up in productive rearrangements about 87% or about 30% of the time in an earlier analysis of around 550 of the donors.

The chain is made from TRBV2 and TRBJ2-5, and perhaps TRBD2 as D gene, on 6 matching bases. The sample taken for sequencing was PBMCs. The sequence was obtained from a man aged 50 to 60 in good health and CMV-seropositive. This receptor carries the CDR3 CASKNSGPGEGTQYF. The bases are TGTGCCAGCAAAAATAGCGGTCCAGGTGAAGGGACCCAGTACTTC.